These 16 T cell receptor beta chains came from one sample sequenced in a study of shared clonotypes between healthy human individuals (TCRdb year 2020). The library was generated by the immunoSEQ multiplex PCR assay. The clones in this table, taken by TCRdb from immuneACCESS, are in-frame only. Not every clone is retained; where verified, under half of the shortfall comes from an unresolved V gene, and the cause of the rest is unknown. This sample comprises millions of clones, about 92% of them detected only once. About 0.13% of the sample goes to the ten largest clones. Sequenced input: naive CD4+ T cells sorted from blood. The meaning of the sample's cell subset or site label: CD45RA+ positively selected. These receptors all stem from a man younger than 30 in good health.

This chain uses TRBV5-1 with TRBJ2-5, with 8 bases aligning to TRBD2. This CDR3 comprises 15 residues. Germline assignment: CDR1 SGHRS and CDR2 YFSETQ. Trimming at V came to 1 base and at J to 4 bases, leaving 6 bases not matched to a gene. The CDR3 loop is CASSLSFRGGETQYF. The CDR3 nucleotides are TGCGCCAGCAGCTTGTCATTTCGGGGGGGAGAGACCCAGTACTTC.

The V call is TRBV5-4, the J call TRBJ2-3; D is possibly TRBD1 (6 bases). The length of the CDR3 is 17 residues. Germline-derived CDR1 and CDR2 are SGHNT and YYREEE (reference sequence). Trimming removed 0 bases at V and 8 bases at J, with 22 bases between. CDR3 protein: CASSLEMGTWGLATQYF. The CDR3 bases are TGTGCCAGCAGCTTGGAGATGGGGACATGGGGTTTGGCTACGCAGTATTTT.

The chain joins TRBV5-1 to TRBJ2-2, with a possible D match to TRBD1 (5 bases). Trimming took 6 bases from V and 1 from J, leaving 13 bases between them. Germline V CDR1 and CDR2: SGHRS, YFSETQ. This CDR3 has 15 residues. Here the CDR3 reads CASTIQGGNTGELFF. CDR3 nucleotide sequence: TGCGCCAGCACAATCCAGGGTGGGAACACCGGGGAGCTGTTTTTT.

The J gene is TRBJ1-2, the V gene TRBV7-8, with D possibly TRBD1 on 6 matching bases. This CDR3 has 14 residues. Trimming removed 1 base at V and 3 bases at J, with 9 bases between. Germline CDR1 reads SGHVS; CDR2 reads FQNEAQ. The CDR3 here is CASSLGQEYYGYTF. CDR3 in DNA: TGTGCCAGCAGCTTAGGACAGGAGTACTATGGCTACACCTTC.

The gene calls are TRBV10-2 and TRBJ2-1; D call uncertain. Trimming took off 0 bases at V and 7 bases at J, with 19 bases between the two ends. CDR3 length: 17 residues. Per germline, CDR1 WSHSY and CDR2 SAAADI. The CDR3 here is CASSESRPGQAQNEQFF. The CDR3, as DNA: TGCGCCAGCAGTGAGTCTCGCCCCGGCCAAGCTCAGAATGAGCAGTTCTTC.

The chain carries TRBV18 and TRBJ2-7, with 8 positions matching TRBD1. V lost 0 bases, J lost 3 bases, and 4 bases stayed unmatched. The CDR3 runs to 15 residues. Germline V gene lookup returns CDR1 KGHSH and CDR2 LQKENI. The CDR3 loop is CASSPPQGQDYEQYF. The DNA for the CDR3 is TGTGCCAGCTCACCACCACAGGGACAGGACTACGAGCAGTACTTC.

The genes are TRBV4-1 and TRBJ2-5, with 11 positions matching TRBD2. Germline V lookup: CDR1 MGHRA, CDR2 YSYEKL. CDR3 size: 18 residues. J lost 3 bases, V lost 6 bases, and 15 bases had no gene match. In DNA, the CDR3 is TGCGCCAGCAGTCGATTAATAGCGGGAGGGCCCGTTAAAGAGACCCAGTACTTC. Translating gives CASSRLIAGGPVKETQYF.

CDR3 sequence: CAWDVMRGDRGLGYTF. Written as DNA, the CDR3 is TGTGCCTGGGACGTGATGCGGGGCGACAGGGGGCTTGGCTACACCTTC. The rearrangement uses TRBV30 and TRBJ1-2; 10 bases line up with TRBD1. Germline loops: CDR1 GTSNPN, CDR2 SVGIG (reference sequence). The CDR3 totals 16 residues. The V gene end was trimmed by 5 bases and the J gene end by 7 bases; junction bases not matched to a gene: 16.

On this clone: The sample has other DNA sequences that encode this CDR3 too. The chain employs TRBV19 and TRBJ2-5; D remains ambiguous. CDR3 size: 11 residues. Trimming took off 6 bases at V and 4 bases at J, with 6 bases between the two ends. The germline gives CDR1 LNHDA, CDR2 SQIVND (reference sequence). The CDR3 region is CASRAGETQYF. The CDR3 DNA reads TGTGCCAGTAGGGCAGGAGAGACCCAGTACTTC.

The J gene is TRBJ2-3, the V gene TRBV7-6; 14 bases are shared with TRBD2. Germline values: CDR1 SGHVS, CDR2 FNYEAQ. With V trimmed by 2 bases and J by 0 bases, 10 bases remained unmatched. The CDR3 consists of 20 residues. CDR3: CASSLLSGTSGGWSTDTQYF. The CDR3 coding sequence is TGTGCCAGCAGCTTATTATCAGGGACTAGCGGGGGCTGGAGCACAGATACGCAGTATTTT.

CDR3 sequence: CASGSGLAREQYF. CDR3 nucleotide sequence: TGCGCCAGCGGATCGGGACTAGCGAGGGAGCAGTACTTC. The chain carries TRBV10-1 and TRBJ2-7, with 10 bases fitting TRBD2. Germline CDR1 is WNHNN and CDR2 is SYGVQD (reference sequence). The CDR3 consists of 13 residues. V lost 8 bases to trimming and J lost 7 bases; unmatched junction nucleotides: 8.

The chain has TRBV5-4 and TRBJ1-1; 10 bases line up with TRBD1. The CDR3 is 16 residues long. The V and J ends lost 1 base and 5 bases, in that order; junction bases with no gene match: 8. CDR1 and CDR2 (germline): SGHNT, YYREEE (reference sequence). The CDR3 DNA reads as TGTGCCAGCAGCTTGAGAGGGACAGGGGTGGAAACTGAAGCTTTCTTT. Translating gives CASSLRGTGVETEAFF.

V usage is TRBV7-8 and J usage is TRBJ2-2; a possible D gene is TRBD1 (5 bases). The CDR3 length is 16 residues. Between the trimmed V and J ends, which lost 1 base and 1 base, there was a span of 10 bases. CDR1 is SGHVS and CDR2 is FQNEAQ in the germline V gene. In DNA form, the CDR3 reads TGTGCCAGCAGCTTAGGCAGGGCAGAGAACACCGGGGAGCTGTTTTTT. It is translated as CASSLGRAENTGELFF.

For this clone: Germline is not matched at one junction end, which may reflect a read error. This chain uses TRBV10-3 with TRBJ2-1, with 8 positions matching TRBD2. CDR1 is ENHRY, CDR2 SYGVKD, per germline. CDR3 length equals 14 residues. The DNA for the CDR3 is TGTGCCATCAGTGAGGGGGGGGAAGCGGGAGACTCGATCTTC. Its protein product is CAISEGGEAGDSIF.

DNA for the CDR3: TGTGCCAGCTCATCTTTACAGGGCCCAGGGAGCTACGAGCAGTACTTC. This sequence encodes CASSSLQGPGSYEQYF. This rearrangement joins TRBV18 to TRBJ2-7; D may be TRBD1 (6 bases). Germline V gene lookup returns CDR1 KGHSH and CDR2 LQKENI. Trimming took 5 bases from V and 3 from J, leaving 20 bases between them. The CDR3 is 16 residues long.

The rearrangement joins TRBV6-1 to TRBJ2-3, with 7 bases fitting TRBD1. This CDR3 comprises 15 residues. V was clipped by 8 bases and J by 1 base; unmatched bases: 9. The germline V gene has CDR1 MNHNS and CDR2 SASEGT. The CDR3: CASYSLGQRTDTQYF. For the CDR3, the DNA is TGTGCCAGCTACTCATTGGGACAGCGCACAGATACGCAGTATTTT.